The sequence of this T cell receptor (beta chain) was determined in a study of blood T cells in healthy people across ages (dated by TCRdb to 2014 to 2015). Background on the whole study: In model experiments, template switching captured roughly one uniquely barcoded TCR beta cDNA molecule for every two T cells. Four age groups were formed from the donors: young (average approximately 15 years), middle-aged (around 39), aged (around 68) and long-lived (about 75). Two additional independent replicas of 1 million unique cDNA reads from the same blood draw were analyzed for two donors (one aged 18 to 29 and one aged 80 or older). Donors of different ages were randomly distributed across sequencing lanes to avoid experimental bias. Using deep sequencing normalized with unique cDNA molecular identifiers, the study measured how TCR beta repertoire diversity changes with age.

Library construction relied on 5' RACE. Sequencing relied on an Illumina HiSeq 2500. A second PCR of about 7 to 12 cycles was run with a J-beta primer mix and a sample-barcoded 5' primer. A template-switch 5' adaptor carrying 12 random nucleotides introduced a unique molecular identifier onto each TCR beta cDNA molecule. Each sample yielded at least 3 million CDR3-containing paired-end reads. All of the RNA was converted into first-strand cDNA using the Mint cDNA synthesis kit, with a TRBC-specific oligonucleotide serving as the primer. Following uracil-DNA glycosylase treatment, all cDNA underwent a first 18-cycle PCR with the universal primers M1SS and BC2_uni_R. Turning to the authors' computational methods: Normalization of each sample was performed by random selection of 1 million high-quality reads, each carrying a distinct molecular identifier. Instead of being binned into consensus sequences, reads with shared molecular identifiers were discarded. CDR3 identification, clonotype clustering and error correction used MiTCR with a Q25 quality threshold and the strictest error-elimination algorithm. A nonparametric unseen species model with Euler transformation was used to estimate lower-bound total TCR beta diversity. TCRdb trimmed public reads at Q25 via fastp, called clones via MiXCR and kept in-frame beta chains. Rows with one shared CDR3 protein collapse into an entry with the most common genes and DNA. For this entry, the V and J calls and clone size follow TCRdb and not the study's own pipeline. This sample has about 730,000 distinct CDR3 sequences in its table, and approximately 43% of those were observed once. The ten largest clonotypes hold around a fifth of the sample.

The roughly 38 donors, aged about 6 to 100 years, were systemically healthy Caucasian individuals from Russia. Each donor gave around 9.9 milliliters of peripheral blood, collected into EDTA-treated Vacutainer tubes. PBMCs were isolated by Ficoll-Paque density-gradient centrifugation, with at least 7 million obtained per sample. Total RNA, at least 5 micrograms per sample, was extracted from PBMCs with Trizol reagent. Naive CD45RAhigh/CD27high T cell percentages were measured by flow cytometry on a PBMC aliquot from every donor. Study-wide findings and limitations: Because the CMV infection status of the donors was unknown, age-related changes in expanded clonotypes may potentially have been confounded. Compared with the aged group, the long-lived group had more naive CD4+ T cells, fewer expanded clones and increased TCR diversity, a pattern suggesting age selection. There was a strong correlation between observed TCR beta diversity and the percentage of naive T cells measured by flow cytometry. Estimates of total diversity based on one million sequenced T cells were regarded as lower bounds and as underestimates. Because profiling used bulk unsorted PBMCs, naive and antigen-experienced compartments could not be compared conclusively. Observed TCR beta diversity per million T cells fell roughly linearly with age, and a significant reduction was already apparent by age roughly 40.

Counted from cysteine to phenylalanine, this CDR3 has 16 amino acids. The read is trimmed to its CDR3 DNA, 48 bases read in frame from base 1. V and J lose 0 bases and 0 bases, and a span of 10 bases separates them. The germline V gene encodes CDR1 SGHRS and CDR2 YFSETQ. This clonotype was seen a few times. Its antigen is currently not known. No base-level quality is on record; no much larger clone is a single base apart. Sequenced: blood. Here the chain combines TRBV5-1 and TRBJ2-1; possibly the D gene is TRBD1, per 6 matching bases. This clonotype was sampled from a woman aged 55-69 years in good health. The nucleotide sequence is TGCGCCAGCAGCTTGGGGGCAGGGGACTCCTACAATGAGCAGTTCTTC. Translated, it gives CASSLGAGDSYNEQFF.